This record covers a single TCR beta chain. The data were taken from a study of blood T cell repertoires in COVID-19. Study overall: Sample material is recorded as cDNA or gDNA derived from T cells, B-cell-depleted T cells, or PBMCs.

Profiling relied on immunoSEQ multiplex PCR, and the TCRdb table lists in-frame clones only, not all of them. This sample has approximately 300,000 clones, with nearly 90% found just once. Germline values: CDR1 LGHDT, CDR2 YNNKEL (reference sequence). Trimming cost V 7 bases and J 0 bases, with 16 bases left between them. This CDR3 comprises 16 residues. The J gene is TRBJ1-3, the V gene TRBV3-1 (or the pseudogene TRBV3-2); no clear D gene. The receptor comes from a woman aged 25 to 39 who had recovered from COVID-19. The sequencing input was PBMCs or T cells enriched from blood (not recorded which). The CDR3 DNA reads as TGTGCCAGCACCCCCCCTGGGAGCCACTCTGGAAACACCATATATTTT. Translation: CASTPPGSHSGNTIYF.